Here is one T cell receptor (beta chain) with its context. After isolation, RNA underwent reverse transcription to generate cDNA as the sequencing template. Measured with immunoSEQ multiplex PCR; TCRdb has only the in-frame clones, and not every one. The data contain about 69,000 clones, approximately 60% of them singletons. This sample is part of a study of CD8+ T cells in alopecia areata. CDR1 and CDR2 (germline): SGHRS, YFSETQ. The CDR3 totals 14 residues. V was pared by 3 bases and J by 8 bases, with 17 bases between. The genes are TRBV5-1 and TRBJ1-1; the D gene is possibly TRBD1 (5 bases). Sequencing used CD8+ T cells sorted from blood, obtained at week 0. This clonotype was sampled from a human donor with alopecia areata. The CDR3 sequence is CASSSGVDAGEAFF. The CDR3 region has the DNA TGCGCCAGCAGCTCTGGCGTGGATGCAGGGGAAGCTTTCTTT.